A single sample is the source of the 28 T cell receptor beta chains below, sequenced in a study of control samples from healthy donors and cancer patients. Some clones are missing from TCRdb's copy, which holds only in-frame ones; the method was immunoSEQ multiplex PCR. The table records 46,000 or so clones, about 93% of them present only once. The sample consisted of PBMCs. Every receptor here comes from a woman in her forties or fifties with head and neck cancer.

The chain has TRBV28 and TRBJ2-5; a weak D match, TRBD1 (5 bases). The germline CDR1 and CDR2 sequences are MDHEN and SYDVKM. V shed 3 bases and J shed 5 bases, with 13 bases lying between them. This CDR3 contains 14 residues. The CDR3 here is CASSLAGLGETQYF. CDR3 bases: TGTGCCAGCAGTTTGGCAGGGTTAGGGGAGACCCAGTACTTC.

The chain combines TRBV9 with TRBJ1-1; 11 bases agree with TRBD1. Looked up from germline, CDR1 is SGDLS and CDR2 is YYNGEE. Trimming removed 4 bases from V and 1 base from J; junction bases left unmatched: 12. This CDR3 has 18 amino acids. CDR3 in DNA: TGTGCCAGCAGCTACTCCCTTAGGACAGGGGGCGAGAACACTGAAGCTTTCTTT. It is translated as CASSYSLRTGGENTEAFF. Complete variable domain (other parts from reference TRBV9 and TRBJ1-1): DSGVTQTPKHLITATGQRVTLRCSPRSGDLSVYWYQQSLDQGLQFLIQYYNGEERAKGNILERFSAQQFPDLHSELNLSSLELGDSALYFCASSYSLRTGGENTEAFFGQGTRLTVV.

This clone came up once. The chain uses TRBV7-6 and TRBJ1-1, with no clear D. Germline V gene lookup returns CDR1 SGHVS and CDR2 FNYEAQ. V was pared by 4 bases and J by 4 bases, with 7 bases between. CDR3 length: 12 amino acids. CDR3 loop: CASSSYRTEAFF. CDR3 nucleotides: TGTGCCAGCAGCTCGTACCGCACTGAAGCTTTCTTT.

Here the CDR3 DNA reads TGTGCCAGCAGGGGAATAGCCAAAAACATTCAGTACTTC. Protein product: CASRGIAKNIQYF. The chain couples TRBV6-5 to TRBJ2-4; D is undetermined. This CDR3 is built from 13 residues. The V end lost 6 bases, the J end lost 0 bases, and 6 bases lay between the germline ends. Germline assignment: CDR1 MNHEY and CDR2 SVGAGI.

The chain has TRBV30 and TRBJ2-1, with D perhaps matching TRBD2 (7 bases). Germline-derived CDR1 and CDR2 are GTSNPN and SVGIG (reference sequence). The ends were cut back, 0 bases at V and 4 bases at J, with 13 bases in the middle. This CDR3 has 15 amino acids. The CDR3 bases are TGTGCCTGGAGTGTAGGCGGGGGCCCTTACAATGAGCAGTTCTTC. Amino acids: CAWSVGGGPYNEQFF.

The chain combines TRBV2 with TRBJ1-6; TRBD1 matches 10 bases. Per the germline V gene, CDR1 is SNHLY and CDR2 is FYNNEI. The CDR3 covers 17 residues. The V gene end was trimmed by 5 bases and the J gene end by 7 bases; junction bases not matched to a gene: 11. The CDR3 DNA is TGTGCCAGCAGTCGGGACAGGGGTGCAACAGGGAATTCACCCCTCCACTTT. Residues: CASSRDRGATGNSPLHF.

The chain is built from TRBV6-5 and TRBJ1-2; D unclear. V was trimmed by 7 bases and J by 4 bases, leaving 13 bases between them. The CDR3 contains 13 residues. Germline loops: CDR1 MNHEY, CDR2 SVGAGI. CDR3 DNA sequence: TGTGCCAGCAAGGTCTCGGGGATCTATGGCTACACCTTC. Translating gives CASKVSGIYGYTF.

This chain links TRBV30 with TRBJ1-3, with 7 bases aligning to TRBD1. The length of the CDR3 is 14 residues. Germline V lookup: CDR1 GTSNPN, CDR2 SVGIG (reference sequence). Trimming cost V 5 bases and J 0 bases; bases outside gene matches: 4. In nucleotides, the CDR3 is TGTGCCTGGGGACAGGTTCTCTCTGGAAACACCATATATTTT. It codes for CAWGQVLSGNTIYF.

The chain combines TRBV9 with TRBJ2-1; the D is unclear. Deletions cut 0 bases from V and 5 bases from J, with 9 bases between. The CDR3 sequence is 14 residues long. The V gene's germline CDR1 is SGDLS and CDR2 YYNGEE. The CDR3 region has the DNA TGTGCCAGCAGCGTAGAAGACCGGAACAATGAGCAGTTCTTC. This codes for CASSVEDRNNEQFF.

The rearrangement links TRBV29-1 to TRBJ2-7; D possibly corresponds to TRBD2 (5 bases). V was clipped by 0 bases and J by 5 bases, with 14 bases between them. CDR1 is SQVTM and CDR2 is ANQGSEA in the germline V gene. CDR3 length: 14 amino acids. The CDR3 DNA reads TGCAGCGTTGAAGAATCGGGGAACCTACACGAGCAGTACTTC. Protein: CSVEESGNLHEQYF.

The rearrangement links TRBV16 to TRBJ2-5; 8 bases align to TRBD2. This CDR3 is built from 15 residues. Germline CDR1 KGHSY, CDR2 FQNENV. The V segment lost 4 bases and the J segment 5 bases; nucleotides outside the gene matches: 9. The chain's CDR3 is CASSLRTSLEETQYF. CDR3 sequence (DNA): TGTGCCAGCAGCCTACGGACTAGCCTGGAGGAGACCCAGTACTTC.

CDR3 protein: CATGDTEAFF. CDR3 DNA: TGTGCCACTGGGGACACTGAAGCTTTCTTT. V is TRBV7-9 and J is TRBJ1-1; D gene uncertain. This CDR3 is built from 10 residues. Per the germline V gene, CDR1 is SEHNR and CDR2 is FQNEAQ (reference sequence). Trimming shortened V by 10 bases and J by 3 bases, and 6 bases separated the two germline ends. Based on the CDR3 plus reference TRBV7-9 and TRBJ1-1, the full variable domain is DTGVSQNPRHKITKRGQNVTFRCDPISEHNRLYWYRQTLGQGPEFLTYFQNEAQLEKSRLLSDRFSAERPKGSFSTLEIQRTEQGDSAMYLCATGDTEAFFGQGTRLTVV.

The chain couples TRBV5-1 to TRBJ1-1; perhaps TRBD1 as D (6 bases). V was pared by 4 bases and J by 0 bases, with 16 bases between. The CDR3 sequence is 16 residues long. CDR1 is SGHRS and CDR2 is YFSETQ in the germline V gene. CDR3 protein: CASSGGQGSMNTEAFF. The DNA for the CDR3 is TGCGCCAGCAGCGGGGGACAAGGGTCTATGAACACTGAAGCTTTCTTT.

This chain joins TRBV7-2 and TRBJ1-1; TRBD1 matches at 8 bases. Germline V lookup: CDR1 SGHTA, CDR2 FQGNSA. The CDR3 is made up of 15 amino acids. The junction had 9 bases not matched to a gene; V was cut back by 5 bases and J by 4 bases. The CDR3 nucleotides read TGTGCCAGCAGCCTCACGACAGGGGTTGGCACTGAAGCTTTCTTT. Amino acid sequence: CASSLTTGVGTEAFF.

J is TRBJ1-4 and V is TRBV2; no clear D. CDR3 length: 14 residues. CDR1 is SNHLY, CDR2 FYNNEI, per germline. V gave up 3 bases and J gave up 8 bases, with 13 bases separating them. In DNA form, the CDR3 reads TGTGCCAGCAGTGAGGGCTTTTCGGGGGAAAAACTGTTTTTT. This codes for CASSEGFSGEKLFF.

The table lists this clone with a few counts. V is TRBV19 and J is TRBJ1-2; D not resolved. The CDR3 length is 14 residues. With 4 bases removed from V and 4 bases from J, the gap between germline ends came to 13 bases. The germline V gene encodes CDR1 LNHDA and CDR2 SQIVND (reference sequence). The CDR3 is CASSTGGQLYGYTF. CDR3 DNA: TGTGCCAGTAGTACAGGAGGCCAGCTCTATGGCTACACCTTC.

V is TRBV6-6 and J is TRBJ2-7; 7 nucleotides align to TRBD1. There are 16 residues in the CDR3. Trimming cost V 4 bases and J 1 base; bases outside gene matches: 10. Germline V CDR1 and CDR2: MNHNY, SVGAGI (reference sequence). The CDR3 loop is CASSSPGGLASYEQYF. CDR3 sequence (DNA): TGTGCCAGCAGTTCCCCAGGGGGTCTAGCTTCCTACGAGCAGTACTTC.

The CDR3 nucleotides are TGTGCCAGTACCTCCTATGGTAGCGGGAGCAATGAGCAGTTCTTC. It specifies CASTSYGSGSNEQFF. The gene calls are TRBV19 and TRBJ2-1; 9 bases agree with TRBD2. The CDR3 is 15 residues long. Germline values: CDR1 LNHDA, CDR2 SQIVND (reference sequence). V shed 7 bases, J shed 6 bases, and the junction held 10 bases outside the gene matches.

V usage is TRBV29-1 and J usage is TRBJ2-3; tentatively, D is TRBD2 (5 bases). Deletions cut 2 bases from V and 2 bases from J, with 17 bases between. Germline assignment: CDR1 SQVTM and CDR2 ANQGSEA. The CDR3 length is 16 residues. The CDR3 is CSVERILALNTDTQYF. CDR3 nucleotides: TGCAGCGTTGAAAGGATTCTAGCCCTAAACACAGATACGCAGTATTTT.

The chain recombines TRBV19 with TRBJ2-5, with TRBD2 identical over 14 bases. J gave up 5 bases and V 2 bases, and 4 bases lay outside the gene matches. CDR3 size: 16 residues. Germline V gene data show CDR1 as LNHDA and CDR2 as SQIVND (reference sequence). CDR3 sequence: CASSIQRLAGGETQYF. DNA of the CDR3: TGTGCCAGTAGTATACAAAGACTAGCGGGGGGGGAGACCCAGTACTTC. The full variable domain, with the rest looked up from reference TRBV19 and TRBJ2-5, is DGGITQSPKYLFRKEGQNVTLSCEQNLNHDAMYWYRQDPGQGLRLIYYSQIVNDFQKGDIAEGYSVSREKKESFPLTVTSAQKNPTAFYLCASSIQRLAGGETQYFGPGTRLLVL.

As DNA, the CDR3 is TGTGCCAGCAGCGTAGGGGCTTCGGAGTGGGATACGCAGTATTTT. Protein: CASSVGASEWDTQYF. This sequence joins TRBV9 and TRBJ2-3; D not resolved. The germline V and J ends were trimmed by 0 bases and 6 bases, with 14 bases remaining between them. This CDR3 comprises 15 residues. From germline, CDR1 is SGDLS and CDR2 YYNGEE.

The J gene is TRBJ2-1, the V gene TRBV18; 9 bases are shared with TRBD2. Germline V CDR1 and CDR2: KGHSH, LQKENI. J lost 3 bases, V lost 3 bases, and 3 bases had no gene match. The CDR3 contains 15 residues. The CDR3 coding sequence is TGTGCCAGCTCACCCTTAGCGGGGGACTACAATGAGCAGTTCTTC. Its protein is CASSPLAGDYNEQFF.

The genes are TRBV30 and TRBJ2-1, with TRBD2 identical over 7 bases. The ends lost 3 bases at V and 4 bases at J; junction bases unmatched: 9. This CDR3 has 15 amino acids. Germline V gives CDR1 GTSNPN, CDR2 SVGIG (reference sequence). The CDR3 loop is CAWSLRRGGYNEQFF. CDR3 sequence (DNA): TGTGCCTGGAGCCTTAGGCGCGGGGGATACAATGAGCAGTTCTTC.

V is TRBV7-2 and J is TRBJ2-3; no clear D. This CDR3 has 16 residues. V lost 4 bases to trimming and J lost 0 bases, with 14 bases between them. Germline-derived CDR1 and CDR2 are SGHTA and FQGNSA. The CDR3 is CASSSRTATSTDTQYF. In DNA form, the CDR3 reads TGTGCCAGCAGCTCACGGACGGCTACTAGCACAGATACGCAGTATTTT.

The V gene is TRBV30, the J gene TRBJ2-2; D is uncertain. The CDR3 totals 15 residues. Germline CDR1 reads GTSNPN; CDR2 reads SVGIG (reference sequence). Between the trimmed V and J ends, which lost 5 bases and 0 bases, there was a span of 13 bases. The CDR3 nucleotides are TGTGCCTGGGACCGATTGGTCGCGAACACCGGGGAGCTGTTTTTT. This encodes CAWDRLVANTGELFF. Full variable domain (missing parts from reference TRBV30 and TRBJ2-2): SQTIHQWPATLVQPVGSPLSLECTVEGTSNPNLYWYRQAAGRGLQLLFYSVGIGQISSEVPQNLSASRPQDRQFILSSKKLLLSDSGFYLCAWDRLVANTGELFFGEGSRLTVL.

This chain uses TRBV6-5 with TRBJ2-7, with 8 bases lining up with TRBD1. The CDR3 is made up of 14 amino acids. From germline, CDR1 is MNHEY and CDR2 SVGAGI. The J segment lost 1 base and the V segment lost 5 bases, leaving 4 bases of the junction unmatched. This chain's CDR3 is CASSPRDRSYEQYF. The CDR3 nucleotides read TGTGCCAGCAGTCCCCGGGACAGGTCCTACGAGCAGTACTTC.

This clone was observed once. J is TRBJ2-3 and V is TRBV7-3, with D unclear. This CDR3 has 15 residues. Looked up from germline, CDR1 is SGHTA and CDR2 is FQGTGA. V gave up 5 bases and J gave up 5 bases, with 17 bases separating them. The CDR3 loop reads CASSPSRKGQDTQYF. The CDR3 DNA is TGTGCCAGCAGCCCCTCCCGCAAGGGCCAAGATACGCAGTATTTT.

This rearrangement joins TRBV11-2 to TRBJ2-3, with 8 nucleotides matching TRBD1. V gave up 5 bases and J gave up 2 bases; unmatched junction bases: 6. Germline CDR1 SGHAT, CDR2 FQNNGV. CDR3 size: 15 residues. As DNA, the CDR3 is TGTGCCAGCAGCACCCCGGGACAGGTCACAGATACGCAGTATTTT. It encodes CASSTPGQVTDTQYF.